Listed below are T cell receptor beta chains from one sample, sequenced in a study of blood T cell repertoires in COVID-19. Sequencing used immunoSEQ multiplex PCR; TCRdb keeps in-frame clones, though not all of them. The sample lists about 380,000 clones; roughly 87% were seen once. The specimen was PBMCs or T cells enriched from blood (not recorded which). The source is a woman under 40 who had recovered from COVID-19. The CDR3 runs from the conserved cysteine through the conserved F or W. D genes are given only for firm matches. Where a row states a size, it is once, few, many or the class of an expanded clone; other rows omit it.

cdr3_nt cdr3_aa clone_size d_call j_call v_call
TGTGCCAGCAGTGACCAAGCTTTCCGCGGTAATTCACCCCTCCACTTT CASSDQAFRGNSPLHF - - TRBJ1-6 TRBV6-4
TGCGCCAGCAGCATGGGACAGGCTAACTATGGCTACACCTTC CASSMGQANYGYTF - TRBD1 TRBJ1-2 TRBV5-1
TGTGCCACCGGGGACAGGGTCTCCTACGAGCAGTACTTC CATGDRVSYEQYF - TRBD1 TRBJ2-7 TRBV5-4
TGTGCCAGCAGCCCAAAGATGGGGACTGGGGCCCACGAGCAGTACTTC CASSPKMGTGAHEQYF once - TRBJ2-7 TRBV9
TGTGCCAGCAGCGTAGGGGGGCGGGAGACCCAGTACTTC CASSVGGRETQYF - - TRBJ2-5 TRBV9
TGTGCCAGCTCACCGTCGCTAGCAACTGAGCAGTTCTTC CASSPSLATEQFF - - TRBJ2-1 TRBV18
TGTGCCAGCAGCGTCACAGGGGCCCACGAGCAGTACTTC CASSVTGAHEQYF - TRBD1 TRBJ2-7 TRBV9
TGTGCCAGCTCTGTCGAGCGGGGTTTTTGGAATGAGCAGTTCTTC CASSVERGFWNEQFF - TRBD2 TRBJ2-1 TRBV18
TGTGCCAGCAGCGAGAGAGGGGTGAACAGGGGGCCTGATACGCAGTATTTT CASSERGVNRGPDTQYF - TRBD1 TRBJ2-3 TRBV9
TGTGCCAGCTCACCAGCGGCGAGCTCTGGAAACACCATATATTTT CASSPAASSGNTIYF few - TRBJ1-3 TRBV18
TGTGCCAGCAGTTACAGGGGTTTTGGAAACACCATATATTTT CASSYRGFGNTIYF - - TRBJ1-3 TRBV6-5
TGTGCCAGCAGCTTAAACAGGCAGAACACTGAAGCTTTCTTT CASSLNRQNTEAFF - - TRBJ1-1 TRBV7-9
TGTGCCAGCAATCGCCTCCCGGGGACTGAAGCTTTCTTT CASNRLPGTEAFF - - TRBJ1-1 TRBV2
TGTGCCAGCAGCTTAACAGGGGCAATAGGAGCTTTCTTT CASSLTGAIGAFF - TRBD1 TRBJ1-1 TRBV7-2
TGTGCCAGCAGTTACCCGGGACTAGCGGGAGCCCAACCCGGGGAGCTGTTTTTT CASSYPGLAGAQPGELFF few TRBD2 TRBJ2-2 TRBV6-2/TRBV6-3
TGTGCCAGCAGGGGCCAGGCCCCGGTATTCTCCTACGAGCAGTACTTC CASRGQAPVFSYEQYF - - TRBJ2-7 TRBV7-9
TGTGCCAGCAGGACGGGAGGGGGGGGTTCACCCCTCCACTTT CASRTGGGGSPLHF - - TRBJ1-6 TRBV2
TGTGCCAGCCCCTCAGGGGGCAGGACCGGGGAGCTGTTTTTT CASPSGGRTGELFF - TRBD1 TRBJ2-2 TRBV7-9
TGTGCCAGCTCACAATTTACTAGCGGGAGTGGGGATACGCAGTATTTT CASSQFTSGSGDTQYF - TRBD2 TRBJ2-3 TRBV18
TGTGCCAGCAGCAGAACAGGGGGGGACTATGGCTACACCTTC CASSRTGGDYGYTF once TRBD1 TRBJ1-2 TRBV7-3
TGTGCCAGCAGCGTTAGAGGCGAGAGCTCCTACGAGCAGTACTTC CASSVRGESSYEQYF - - TRBJ2-7 TRBV2
TGCGCCAGCAGTACAGGGTTGGACTATGGCTACACCTTC CASSTGLDYGYTF - - TRBJ1-2 TRBV5-1
TGTGCCAGCTCACTAGGGGCGGGGGCACATGGCTACACCTTC CASSLGAGAHGYTF - - TRBJ1-2 TRBV18
TGTGCCAGCAGCGGTAGGGTTGGGACTAGCGCTTCCGAGCAGTACTTC CASSGRVGTSASEQYF - TRBD2 TRBJ2-7 TRBV11-1
TGTGCCAGCAGCAGTCCGGGACAGGGGACGCGGACCCAGTACTTC CASSSPGQGTRTQYF - TRBD1 TRBJ2-5 TRBV6-6
TGTGCCAGCCTCGTGTTGGGGGGAGCAACTTTCTTT CASLVLGGATFF - - TRBJ1-1 TRBV12-3/TRBV12-4
TGTGCCAGCAGCTTAGGGGGACAGGGCAACACCGGGGAGCTGTTTTTT CASSLGGQGNTGELFF - TRBD1 TRBJ2-2 TRBV7-2
TGTGCCAGCTCACGAGGACTAGCGGGAGCGGAGACCCAGTACTTC CASSRGLAGAETQYF - TRBD2 TRBJ2-5 TRBV18
TGTGCCAGCAGCACCCACCCGGGACTTCCCGAAGGCTACGAGCAGTACTTC CASSTHPGLPEGYEQYF - - TRBJ2-7 TRBV11-2
TGCGCCAGCAGCCAGATTCTAGCGGGGGAGTCCACAGATACGCAGTATTTT CASSQILAGESTDTQYF - TRBD2 TRBJ2-3 TRBV4-1
TGTGCCAGCAGCTCCTGGACAGGGCTCACTGAAGCTTTCTTT CASSSWTGLTEAFF - TRBD1 TRBJ1-1 TRBV7-9
TGTGCCAGCAGCTTAGTACCCACCGGAGCGAATACGCAGTATTTT CASSLVPTGANTQYF few - TRBJ2-3 TRBV11-2
TGCGCCAGCAGCTTGGTGGAGCGGGAGGTCAATGAGCAGTTCTTC CASSLVEREVNEQFF - TRBD2 TRBJ2-1 TRBV5-1
TGTGCCAGCAGCTCGGACAGGGTAGCTGGAAACACCATATATTTT CASSSDRVAGNTIYF - TRBD1 TRBJ1-3 TRBV5-8
TGTGCCAGCAGTACCGTTACACAGGGGGCTGGGTACACCTTC CASSTVTQGAGYTF - TRBD1 TRBJ1-2 TRBV6-5
TGTGCCAGTAGTGCATACGGACAGGGGGCGAGTCAGCCCCAGCATTTT CASSAYGQGASQPQHF - TRBD1 TRBJ1-5 TRBV19
TGTGCCAGCATCCGGCGGGGGACCTACGAGCAGTACTTC CASIRRGTYEQYF once TRBD2 TRBJ2-7 TRBV6-5
TGTGCCAGCAGCTTAACACCCCCTGAAGCTTTCTTT CASSLTPPEAFF few - TRBJ1-1 TRBV7-9
TGTGCCAGCAGTAGAGGACAGGGCGGCACTGAAGCTTTCTTT CASSRGQGGTEAFF - TRBD1 TRBJ1-1 TRBV7-3
TGTGCCAGCTCCCCCTTGTGGACAGGGAATAACTATGGCTACACCTTC CASSPLWTGNNYGYTF - TRBD1 TRBJ1-2 TRBV18
TGTGCCAGCAGCCTTGGACTAGCGGGGGGTTCCTCTAGCACAGATACGCAGTATTTT CASSLGLAGGSSSTDTQYF - TRBD2 TRBJ2-3 TRBV2
TGTGCCATCGAGACTCCCAATCCACCCCTCCACTTT CAIETPNPPLHF - - TRBJ1-6 TRBV6-5
TGTGCCAGCAGCTTTTGGGTATGCCGAGGGACTAGCATGGAGACCCAGTACTTC CASSFWVCRGTSMETQYF - - TRBJ2-5 TRBV12-1
TGTGCCAGCAGTTATGACGTCGGGGGAAACACCATATATTTT CASSYDVGGNTIYF - - TRBJ1-3 TRBV6-5
TGTGCCACCAGTAAAAACCGGGGGGGAAGTAATCAGCCCCAGCATTTT CATSKNRGGSNQPQHF - - TRBJ1-5 TRBV24-1
TGCGCCAGCAGCCGTCAAGGACTAGCGGAAGAGACCCAGTACTTC CASSRQGLAEETQYF - TRBD2 TRBJ2-5 TRBV5-1
TGTGCCAGCAGCTTGGGGACAGGGCTCGACGAGCAGTACTTC CASSLGTGLDEQYF - TRBD1 TRBJ2-7 TRBV7-8
TGTGCCACCAGCAGGGGCCGGCGGGGCAAGAACACTGAAGCTTTCTTT CATSRGRRGKNTEAFF - - TRBJ1-1 TRBV15